This is a list of T cell receptor beta chains from one sample in a study of cytomegalovirus exposure and HLA in healthy donors. The repertoire was sequenced with immunoSEQ multiplex PCR; TCRdb's copy has only in-frame clones and lacks some. Found here are approximately 150,000 clones, approximately 80% of them singletons; the top ten hold around 14%. The sequenced sample consisted of PBMCs. The receptors stem from a woman aged 40 to 55 in good health and CMV-seronegative. The CDR3 runs from the conserved cysteine through the conserved F or W. A D gene is named only where the DNA matches it firmly. The size of a clone is reported for some rows only, either as once, few or many, or as a class for expanded clones.

-	TRBV4-2	-	TRBJ1-2	CASSQEGFEGYGYTF	TGTGCCAGCAGCCAAGAAGGGTTTGAGGGCTATGGCTACACCTTC
-	TRBV7-2	-	TRBJ2-7	CASSLRQGLYEQYF	TGTGCCAGCAGCTTAAGGCAGGGTCTCTACGAGCAGTACTTC
-	TRBV30	-	TRBJ1-1	CAWSPSNTEAFF	TGTGCCTGGAGTCCTTCGAACACTGAAGCTTTCTTT
once	TRBV29-1	TRBD1	TRBJ2-1	CSVEDLETGVSYNEQFF	TGCAGCGTTGAAGATTTGGAGACAGGGGTGTCCTACAATGAGCAGTTCTTC
few	TRBV28	-	TRBJ1-2	CASSLSPGSSYGYTF	TGTGCCAGCAGTTTAAGTCCCGGGTCTTCCTATGGCTACACCTTC
-	TRBV10-3	TRBD1	TRBJ2-7	CAISSFTGGAYEQYF	TGTGCCATCAGTAGCTTTACAGGGGGAGCTTACGAGCAGTACTTC
-	TRBV5-6	-	TRBJ1-1	CAGSWRPDRQNTEAFF	TGTGCCGGCAGCTGGCGCCCGGACAGACAGAACACTGAAGCTTTCTTT
-	TRBV5-1	TRBD1	TRBJ2-1	CASSVGQGAGEQFF	TGCGCCAGCAGCGTAGGACAGGGGGCCGGTGAGCAGTTCTTC
-	TRBV27	-	TRBJ1-3	CASRETGASSGNTIYF	TGTGCCAGCAGGGAGACAGGCGCTAGCTCTGGAAACACCATATATTTT
-	TRBV19	-	TRBJ2-3	CASSSSGSTDTQYF	TGTGCCAGTAGCTCGAGCGGGAGCACAGATACGCAGTATTTT
-	TRBV5-4	-	TRBJ1-2	CASSLGTGIGYTF	TGTGCCAGCAGCTTGGGAACAGGAATTGGCTACACCTTC
-	TRBV2	TRBD2	TRBJ2-7	CASSVGGRAYEQYF	TGTGCCAGCTCTGTGGGCGGGAGGGCCTACGAGCAGTACTTC
-	TRBV11-2	-	TRBJ1-1	CASSLSAPMNTEAFF	TGTGCCAGCAGCTTAAGCGCGCCAATGAACACTGAAGCTTTCTTT
-	TRBV19	-	TRBJ2-7	CASSLRGLREQYF	TGTGCCAGTAGCCTTAGGGGCCTTCGGGAGCAGTACTTC
-	TRBV5-6	-	TRBJ1-3	CASAIREVGNTIYF	TGTGCCAGCGCTATCAGGGAGGTCGGAAACACCATATATTTT
few	TRBV9	-	TRBJ2-1	CASSVGARGRGGGENEQFF	TGTGCCAGCAGCGTAGGGGCAAGAGGGAGGGGGGGAGGCGAGAATGAGCAGTTCTTC
-	TRBV5-1	TRBD1	TRBJ2-2	CASSYRGPGELFF	TGCGCCAGCAGTTACAGGGGACCCGGGGAGCTGTTTTTT
-	TRBV5-5	TRBD1	TRBJ1-1	CASSPGGRKNTEAFF	TGTGCCAGCAGCCCAGGGGGAAGAAAGAACACTGAAGCTTTCTTT
-	TRBV2	TRBD2	TRBJ2-1	CASSDVRRTRIYNEQFF	TGTGCCAGCAGTGATGTGCGTCGGACTAGGATATACAATGAGCAGTTCTTC
-	TRBV13	-	TRBJ2-5	CASSQRGETQYF	TGTGCCAGCAGCCAGAGGGGGGAGACCCAGTACTTC
few	TRBV5-4	-	TRBJ2-5	CASSSRGPQETQYF	TGTGCCAGCAGTTCTAGGGGCCCACAAGAGACCCAGTACTTC
-	TRBV6-5	-	TRBJ2-7	CASSYSGLISYEQYF	TGTGCCAGCAGTTACTCGGGACTGATCTCCTACGAGCAGTACTTC
-	TRBV7-2	TRBD1	TRBJ2-6	CASSDRGLSGANVLTF	TGTGCCAGCAGTGACAGGGGGTTGTCTGGGGCCAACGTCCTGACTTTC
-	TRBV12-5	-	TRBJ1-2	CASGLLLGRIYGYTF	TGTGCTAGTGGTTTACTCTTGGGCAGAATCTATGGCTACACCTTC
-	TRBV5-1	-	TRBJ2-3	CASSRLERDTQYF	TGCGCCAGCAGCAGACTAGAACGGGATACGCAGTATTTT
-	TRBV7-9	TRBD1	TRBJ2-7	CASSFDRGPYEQYF	TGTGCCAGCAGCTTCGACAGGGGGCCCTACGAGCAGTACTTC
once	TRBV2	TRBD1	TRBJ1-2	CASSGQGLLYGYTF	TGTGCCAGCAGTGGACAGGGCCTGCTCTATGGCTACACCTTC
-	TRBV19	TRBD1	TRBJ2-2	CASRLQGATGELFF	TGTGCCAGTAGGTTACAGGGGGCGACCGGGGAGCTGTTTTTT